The source of this TCR beta chain is a study of blood T cell repertoires in COVID-19 (TCRdb year 2020). Regarding the research as a whole: The collaborator samples originated in the United States, Italy and Spain and spanned the acute and convalescent phases of COVID-19. The material from the prospective study consisted of cDNA or gDNA derived from T cells, B-cell-depleted T cells, or PBMCs. Deeply sampled blood TCRbeta repertoires from subjects exposed to, actively infected with, or recovered from COVID-19 were included in the dataset. The repertoires were released in a freely available public database meant as a resource for research on the immune response to SARS-CoV-2. Samples came from the ongoing ImmuneRACE study (first 160 participants) plus 1,254 subjects from 6 global collaborators. The sample metadata nearly always contained a de-identified subject ID, COVID-19 status, age in years and sex. Where available, HLA class I and class II types were obtained from metadata supplied by the sample provider rather than from assay-based typing.

Study-wide conclusions, independent of this receptor: The amount of clinical and demographic metadata varied by source and participant and was provided uncurated.

The CDR3, cysteine through phenylalanine, is 10 amino acids long. The only DNA kept is the CDR3, 30 bases in frame from the first base. V gives up 8 bases and J gives up 4 bases, and the segment between their germline ends measures 5 bases. Sequences SNHLY (CDR1) and FYNNEI (CDR2) are obtained from the germline V gene. Whole blood was collected in K2EDTA tubes by collaborating institutions according to the institutions' own protocols. Collaborator samples were shipped for TCRbeta analysis as frozen whole blood, isolated PBMCs, or DNA extracted from either sample type. With regard to this clone: This receptor's antigen is unknown. Per-nucleotide qualities are absent, and no much larger clonotype sits a single base away. This CDR3 is also generated by other DNA sequences in the sample.

The immunoSEQ Assay, a bias-controlled multiplex PCR, was used to amplify TCRbeta CDR3 regions from genomic DNA. The paper's data handling went like this. Within the assay, amplification of reference gene primers was used to estimate how many nucleated cells each sample contained. To quantify the absolute abundance of each unique TCRbeta CDR3 rearrangement, sequence reads were collapsed and filtered. Productive Simpson clonality was computed per sample as the square root of Simpson's diversity index over productive rearrangements. TCRdb re-hosts the immuneACCESS table, in-frame sequences only. Its copies lack some clones; in the studies checked, an unresolved V gene accounts for under half of them, and the cause for the rest is not known. V and J calls plus clone size are reproduced from that table; the DNA served to infer D and trimming. Here the sample has roughly 250,000 clones; approximately 80% occur a single time. The top ten hold about 3.2% of the sample.

The sequenced material came from peripheral blood. The source of this sequence is a woman between 55 and 75 years old with active or convalescent COVID-19. The V gene is TRBV2 and the J gene is TRBJ1-2; the D gene remains uncertain. The DNA reads TGTGCCAGCTACAGCTATGGCTACACCTTC. Translation gives CASYSYGYTF.